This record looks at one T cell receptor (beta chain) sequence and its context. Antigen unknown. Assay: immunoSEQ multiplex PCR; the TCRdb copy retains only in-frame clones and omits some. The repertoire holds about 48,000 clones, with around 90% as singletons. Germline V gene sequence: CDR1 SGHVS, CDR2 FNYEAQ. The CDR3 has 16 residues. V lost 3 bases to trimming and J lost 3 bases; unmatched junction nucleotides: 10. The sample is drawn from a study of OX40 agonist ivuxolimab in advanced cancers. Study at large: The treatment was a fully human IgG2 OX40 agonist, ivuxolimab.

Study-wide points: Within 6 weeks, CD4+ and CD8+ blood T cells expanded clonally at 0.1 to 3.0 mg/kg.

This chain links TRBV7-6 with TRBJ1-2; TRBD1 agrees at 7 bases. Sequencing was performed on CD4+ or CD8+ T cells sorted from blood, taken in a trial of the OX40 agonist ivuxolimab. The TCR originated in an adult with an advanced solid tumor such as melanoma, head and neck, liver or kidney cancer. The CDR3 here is CASSFGGGVGDYGYTF. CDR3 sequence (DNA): TGTGCCAGCAGCTTCGGAGGGGGCGTGGGTGACTATGGCTACACCTTC.